The 19 T cell receptor beta chains given below trace back to one sample, sequenced in a study of response to subunit inactivated influenza vaccine. TCRdb called the RT-PCR reads again in MiXCR, with one record for every CDR3 protein. The sample shows over 750,000 distinct CDR3 sequences, roughly 20% of them seen only once. Sequenced material: PBMCs from blood, taken 5 days after vaccination. These receptors came from a man aged 50-59 years who received an inactivated influenza vaccine.

This clonotype was seen a few times. This rearrangement joins TRBV4-3 to TRBJ2-5; 10 nucleotides align to TRBD2. This CDR3 spans 16 amino acids. With V trimmed by 3 bases and J by 4 bases, 8 bases remained unmatched. Per the germline V gene, CDR1 is LGHNA and CDR2 is YSLEER. CDR3 DNA sequence: TGCGCCAGCAGCCAGGGTATAGCGGGAGGCGGAGAGACCCAGTACTTC. It translates to CASSQGIAGGGETQYF.

The sample holds a few counts of this clonotype. The chain carries TRBV7-9 and TRBJ1-2, with D perhaps matching TRBD1 (5 bases). The germline V gene has CDR1 SEHNR and CDR2 FQNEAQ (reference sequence). With 3 bases removed from V and 6 bases from J, the gap between germline ends came to 14 bases. This CDR3 region has 14 residues. CDR3 sequence reads: CASSLGAGSNGYTF. The CDR3 DNA reads TGTGCCAGCAGCTTGGGAGCAGGGAGTAATGGCTACACCTTC.

The gene calls are TRBV6-1 and TRBJ2-2; D is uncertain. The CDR3 totals 16 residues. Germline assignment: CDR1 MNHNS and CDR2 SASEGT. The V end was cut by 2 bases, the J end by 7 bases, with 17 bases between. The CDR3 DNA sequence: TGTGCCAGCAGTGAAATAGGAAGGGCCTGGGGCGGGGAGCTGTTTTTT. Translated, it gives CASSEIGRAWGGELFF.

This clonotype was found a few times. The genes are TRBV7-9 and TRBJ2-1; D call uncertain. This CDR3 comprises 12 residues. Germline CDR1 reads SEHNR; CDR2 reads FQNEAQ (reference sequence). Trimming removed 4 bases from V and 10 bases from J, with 11 bases in between. In DNA, the CDR3 is TGTGCCAGCAGCTACCTCGGACGGGAGCAGTTCTTC. It translates to CASSYLGREQFF.

The V and J genes are TRBV20-1 and TRBJ2-3; unclear D gene. Trimming removed 2 bases at V and 0 bases at J, with 9 bases between. Germline values: CDR1 DFQATT, CDR2 SNEGSKA (reference sequence). The CDR3 runs 14 residues. The CDR3 bases are TGCAGTGCTAGAATACTTACTAGCACAGATACGCAGTATTTT. Protein product: CSARILTSTDTQYF.

The chain links TRBV25-1 to TRBJ2-2; 12 bases agree with TRBD2. With V trimmed by 2 bases and J by 4 bases, 8 bases remained unmatched. The germline V gene has CDR1 MGHDK and CDR2 SYGVNS. This CDR3 is 18 amino acids long. Written as DNA, the CDR3 is TGTGCCAGCAGTGAAAGGACTAGCGGGGTCCTGGGCACCGGGGAGCTGTTTTTT. It encodes CASSERTSGVLGTGELFF.

This chain connects TRBV20-1 to TRBJ2-7, with D possibly TRBD1 on 5 matching bases. Germline CDR1 DFQATT, CDR2 SNEGSKA (reference sequence). The ends were cut back, 5 bases at V and 1 base at J, with 21 bases in the middle. There are 16 residues in the CDR3. CDR3 sequence: CSAVNLAGSSSYEQYF. CDR3 DNA: TGCAGTGCTGTTAACCTGGCAGGGTCTTCGTCCTACGAGCAGTACTTC.

This clonotype was seen more than once but under ten times. The CDR3 loop reads CASSKLVRTDTQYF. In DNA form, the CDR3 reads TGTGCCAGCAGCAAACTAGTAAGAACAGATACGCAGTATTTT. The chain employs TRBV13 and TRBJ2-3; TRBD2 is a possible D gene (5 bases). The CDR3 totals 14 residues. V was trimmed by 5 bases and J by 3 bases, leaving 12 bases between them. Germline V gene sequence: CDR1 PRHDT, CDR2 FYEKMQ (reference sequence).

On this clonotype itself: Sequence at one end of the junction differs from germline and may be a read error. The V gene is TRBV5-6, the J gene TRBJ2-2, with D perhaps matching TRBD1 (5 bases). This CDR3 has 14 amino acids. Germline V CDR1 and CDR2: SGHDT, YYEEEE. CDR3 loop: CVSSLRQGTGELFF. The DNA for the CDR3 is TGTGTCAGCAGCTTGCGCCAGGGCACCGGGGAGCTGTTTTTT.

The chain has TRBV7-3 and TRBJ1-1, with D maybe TRBD1 (5 bases). V dropped 2 bases and J dropped 6 bases, with 10 bases sitting between them. This CDR3 spans 13 amino acids. In germline, CDR1 is SGHTA, CDR2 FQGTGA. CDR3: CASSLGRVSEAFF. The CDR3 DNA sequence: TGTGCCAGCAGCTTAGGCAGGGTCTCTGAAGCTTTCTTT. The whole variable domain, filled in from reference TRBV7-3 and TRBJ1-1, reads GAGVSQTPSNKVTEKGKYVELRCDPISGHTALYWYRQSLGQGPEFLIYFQGTGAADDSGLPNDRFFAVRPEGSVSTLKIQRTERGDSAVYLCASSLGRVSEAFFGQGTRLTVV.

V gene TRBV28 combines with J gene TRBJ2-2; no definite D call. CDR1 and CDR2 (germline): MDHEN, SYDVKM. The CDR3 contains 13 residues. Trimming removed 7 bases at V and 4 bases at J, with 10 bases between. The CDR3 loop reads CASTPSRTGELFF. The CDR3 bases are TGTGCCAGCACGCCATCTCGCACCGGGGAGCTGTTTTTT.

This clonotype was found many times. The rearrangement links TRBV12-3 or TRBV12-4 to TRBJ2-1; 10 positions agree with TRBD2. The CDR3 extends over 13 amino acids. V shed 10 bases and J 9 bases; nucleotides not matched to a gene: 9. The CDR3 DNA reads as TGTGCCACCTCTAGCGGGAGCATAGGTGAGCAGTTCTTC. It codes for CATSSGSIGEQFF.

This clonotype showed up just a few times. The chain uses TRBV12-3 or TRBV12-4 and TRBJ2-3, with D perhaps matching TRBD2 (5 bases). The CDR3 runs 15 residues. Trimming shortened V by 6 bases and J by 2 bases, and 15 bases separated the two germline ends. The CDR3: CASRTTNSATDTQYF. In DNA form, the CDR3 reads TGTGCCAGCAGAACGACTAACTCGGCCACAGATACGCAGTATTTT.

The table lists this clonotype with a few counts. The chain combines TRBV9 with TRBJ2-5; a weak D match, TRBD1 (5 bases). V dropped 0 bases and J dropped 4 bases, with 13 bases sitting between them. The CDR3 totals 15 residues. The germline CDR1 and CDR2 sequences are SGDLS and YYNGEE. The CDR3 loop reads CASSVAAGIRETQYF. The CDR3 DNA reads TGTGCCAGCAGCGTAGCAGCAGGGATCCGAGAGACCCAGTACTTC.

This clonotype has more than one count but fewer than ten. The chain combines TRBV15 with TRBJ2-7; a weak D match, TRBD1 (5 bases). V lost 8 bases to trimming and J lost 2 bases, with 10 bases between them. Germline V CDR1 and CDR2: LNHNV, YYDKDF (reference sequence). CDR3 length: 12 amino acids. As DNA, the CDR3 is TGTGCCACCTCGGACAACCCCTACGAGCAGTACTTC. Its translation: CATSDNPYEQYF.

V usage is TRBV18 and J usage is TRBJ2-1; TRBD1 aligns across 7 bases. Per germline, CDR1 KGHSH and CDR2 LQKENI. J lost 7 bases, V lost 3 bases, and 15 bases had no gene match. This CDR3 comprises 17 residues. The CDR3 loop is CASSPSLNPTGRNEQFF. The CDR3 DNA reads TGTGCCAGCTCACCCTCATTAAACCCGACAGGGCGGAATGAGCAGTTCTTC.

This clonotype appeared a few times. The gene calls are TRBV25-1 and TRBJ2-1; 9 nucleotides match TRBD1. CDR1 and CDR2 from the germline V gene are MGHDK and SYGVNS. The CDR3 runs to 16 residues. The ends lost 4 bases at V and 6 bases at J; junction bases unmatched: 10. The CDR3, as DNA: TGTGCCAGCAGTGGTTACAGGGGGCAGTCGGTCAATGAGCAGTTCTTC. Translating it yields CASSGYRGQSVNEQFF.

This clonotype showed up just a few times. This sequence joins TRBV7-2 and TRBJ2-1; 9 bases agree with TRBD2. Germline-derived CDR1 and CDR2 are SGHTA and FQGNSA. The CDR3 extends over 17 amino acids. V trimming: 5 bases; J trimming: 0 bases; junction bases outside the gene matches: 8. As DNA, the CDR3 is TGTGCCAGCAGCCAGACTAGCGGTGTCTACTCCTACAATGAGCAGTTCTTC. Its protein product is CASSQTSGVYSYNEQFF.

This clonotype was seen ten or more times. The rearrangement links TRBV7-3 to TRBJ2-3; TRBD1 matches at 9 bases. Trimming at V came to 4 bases and at J to 5 bases, leaving 4 bases not matched to a gene. Germline V gene lookup returns CDR1 SGHTA and CDR2 FQGTGA. CDR3 size: 14 residues. CDR3 nucleotide sequence: TGTGCCAGCAGCTCGGGACAGGGCCTAGATACGCAGTATTTT. It codes for CASSSGQGLDTQYF.